This T cell receptor beta chain was identified in a study of T cell repertoires in cytomegalovirus infection. Overall study: It was recently identified HLA-C-restricted and well-studied HLA-B-restricted CMV epitopes that the study used. Public TCR beta signatures were indicative of both CMV infection and a matching HLA type. General study findings and limits: Ex vivo, HLA-C-restricted CMV-specific TCR beta clonotypes prevailed over the rest of the response. Cumulative public TCR beta family frequency identified CMV carriers with the relevant HLA.

In TCRdb, the reads were re-called with MiXCR into one record per CDR3 protein. The sample contains under 450,000 distinct CDR3 sequences, approximately 30% of which appear only once. The CDR3 contains 13 residues. Germline CDR1 reads SGHAT; CDR2 reads FQNNGV. Trimming removed 2 bases from V and 8 bases from J, with 12 bases in between. With regard to this clonotype: Its antigen remains unidentified.

This receptor was identified in a human donor in good health (CMV status not recorded). Some clones in this sample may be carry-over from other donors' samples. This specimen was cultured PBMCs, taken from culture after CMV antigen stimulation. This chain joins TRBV11-2 and TRBJ1-1; no clear D. This CDR3 is CASSLWQEREAFF. The CDR3 DNA sequence: TGTGCCAGCAGCTTATGGCAGGAACGGGAAGCTTTCTTT. Using reference TRBV11-2 and TRBJ1-1 for the parts outside the CDR3, the full variable domain is EAGVAQSPRYKIIEKRQSVAFWCNPISGHATLYWYQQILGQGPKLLIQFQNNGVVDDSQLPKDRFSAERLKGVDSTLKIQPAKLEDSAVYLCASSLWQEREAFFGQGTRLTVV.